These 7 T cell receptor beta chains were all obtained from the same sample, sequenced in a study of blood T cell repertoires in COVID-19. Assay: immunoSEQ multiplex PCR; the TCRdb copy retains only in-frame clones and omits some. There are 180,000 or so clones in the sample; around 80% occur only once, and 10% to 15% lies in the top ten. The specimen sequenced was PBMCs or T cells enriched from blood (not recorded which). Receptors originate from a woman aged 55-75 years who had recovered from COVID-19.

J is TRBJ1-2 and V is TRBV7-8; TRBD1 is a possible D gene (5 bases). With 5 bases removed from V and 0 bases from J, the gap between germline ends came to 13 bases. Germline V gene lookup returns CDR1 SGHVS and CDR2 FQNEAQ. The CDR3 extends over 15 amino acids. CDR3 sequence: CASSPRGLSNYGYTF. The CDR3 DNA is TGTGCCAGCAGCCCTCGGGGACTCTCTAACTATGGCTACACCTTC.

This chain joins TRBV28 and TRBJ2-5; 10 bases align to TRBD2. Germline V gene data show CDR1 as MDHEN and CDR2 as SYDVKM. V trimming: 1 base; J trimming: 4 bases; junction bases outside the gene matches: 6. The CDR3 runs to 16 residues. The CDR3 nucleotides read TGTGCCAGCAGTTTATCCAGCGGGGGGGCCGGAGAGACCCAGTACTTC. Protein: CASSLSSGGAGETQYF.

The chain carries TRBV3-1 (or the pseudogene TRBV3-2) and TRBJ1-5, with 7 bases that match TRBD1. This CDR3 spans 17 amino acids. After removal of 2 bases from V and 2 bases from J, the junction contained 9 bases not matched to a gene. Germline assignment: CDR1 LGHDT and CDR2 YNNKEL (reference sequence). CDR3 bases: TGTGCCAGCAGCCAATCCGGGACAGTGATAGGCAATCAGCCCCAGCATTTT. Its translation is CASSQSGTVIGNQPQHF.

The chain links TRBV27 to TRBJ2-5; weak D call: TRBD2 (7 bases). Germline values: CDR1 MNHEY, CDR2 SMNVEV (reference sequence). CDR3 length: 15 residues. Trimming shortened V by 1 base and J by 2 bases, and 11 bases separated the two germline ends. The CDR3 DNA sequence: TGTGCCAGCAGTTTATGGGGGAGGGGGCAAGAGACCCAGTACTTC. Its protein product is CASSLWGRGQETQYF.

J is TRBJ2-1 and V is TRBV21-1; TRBD2 was called by the table and not checked on the DNA. TRBV21-1 is a pseudogene locus. This CDR3 is built from 15 residues. The CDR3 region is CASSKGQRGVTEQFF. In DNA, the CDR3 is TGTGCCAGCAGCAAAGGTCAGCGGGGGGTTACTGAGCAGTTCTTC.

This sequence joins TRBV7-2 and TRBJ2-5, with D tentatively TRBD2 (5 bases). Germline V gene data show CDR1 as SGHTA and CDR2 as FQGNSA. The CDR3 extends over 13 amino acids. The ends were cut back, 1 base at V and 5 bases at J, with 8 bases in the middle. CDR3 sequence reads: CASSLDPGETQYF. CDR3 nucleotides: TGTGCCAGCAGCTTAGATCCGGGGGAGACCCAGTACTTC. Drawing the rest from reference TRBV7-2 and TRBJ2-5, the complete variable domain is GAGVSQSPSNKVTEKGKDVELRCDPISGHTALYWYRQSLGQGLEFLIYFQGNSAPDKSGLPSDRFSAERTGGSVSTLTIQRTQQEDSAVYLCASSLDPGETQYFGPGTRLLVL.

CDR3 nucleotides: TGTGCCAGCAGCATCGACAGATATAATTCACCCCTCCACTTT. It codes for CASSIDRYNSPLHF. The V gene is TRBV5-4, the J gene TRBJ1-6; tentative D call: TRBD1 (5 bases). Germline V lookup: CDR1 SGHNT, CDR2 YYREEE (reference sequence). Deletions cut 4 bases from V and 4 bases from J, with 9 bases between. This CDR3 is built from 14 residues.